This T cell receptor (beta chain) was identified in a study of regulatory T cells in long-lasting Graves disease. Study-wide points: The work looked only at peripheral blood and did not look at thyroid tissue. Comparison showed that persistent patients shared more public clonotypes (about 3,000) than new patients (about 970).

To make TCR beta libraries, researchers used iRepertoire HTBI primers and Arm-PCR of CDR3 regions. MiXCR, applied by TCRdb to the multiplex PCR reads, yields one record per CDR3 protein. The repertoire holds 320,000 or so distinct CDR3 sequences, 15% to 20% seen once, with about two fifths in the top ten. The CDR3 has 13 amino acids. CDR1 and CDR2 (germline): MNHEY, SMNVEV (reference sequence). V lost 8 bases and J 0 bases, leaving 11 bases between the germline ends. Ten or more counts support this clonotype. Its antigen is still unknown. Time point in this sample: newly diagnosed GD, antithyroid drugs for less than 3 months. The TCR library was made from RNA extracted from PBMCs. The EDTA tubes were filled with around 9.2 milliliters of drawn peripheral blood.

The sample in question was peripheral blood mononuclear cells (PBMCs), obtained at new diagnosis, from a patient treated with antithyroid drugs. This clonotype was obtained from a female donor with Graves disease. V is TRBV27 and J is TRBJ2-7; no reliable D call. CDR3 nucleotides: TGTGCCAGCTCCTCCCCCCCCTCCTACGAGCAGTACTTC. Amino acids: CASSSPPSYEQYF.